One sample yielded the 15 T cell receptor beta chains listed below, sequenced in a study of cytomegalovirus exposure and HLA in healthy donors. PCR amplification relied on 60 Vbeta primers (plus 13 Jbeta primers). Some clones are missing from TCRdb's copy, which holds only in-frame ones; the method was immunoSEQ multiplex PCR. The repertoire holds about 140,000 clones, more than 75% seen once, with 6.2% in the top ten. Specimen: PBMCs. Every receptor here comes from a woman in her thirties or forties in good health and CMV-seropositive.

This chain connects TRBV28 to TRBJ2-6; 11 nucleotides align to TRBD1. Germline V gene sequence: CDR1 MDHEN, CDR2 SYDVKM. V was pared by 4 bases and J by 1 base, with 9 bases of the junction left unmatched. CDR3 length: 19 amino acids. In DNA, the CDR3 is TGTGCCAGCAGTTCAATATGGACAGGGGGCGTTTCTGGGGCCAACGTCCTGACTTTC. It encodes CASSSIWTGGVSGANVLTF.

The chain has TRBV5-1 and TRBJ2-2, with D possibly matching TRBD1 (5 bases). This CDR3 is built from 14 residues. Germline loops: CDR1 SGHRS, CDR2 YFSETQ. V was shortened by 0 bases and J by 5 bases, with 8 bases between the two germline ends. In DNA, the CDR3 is TGCGCCAGCAGCTTGGGACAGTTGACCGGGGAGCTGTTTTTT. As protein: CASSLGQLTGELFF.

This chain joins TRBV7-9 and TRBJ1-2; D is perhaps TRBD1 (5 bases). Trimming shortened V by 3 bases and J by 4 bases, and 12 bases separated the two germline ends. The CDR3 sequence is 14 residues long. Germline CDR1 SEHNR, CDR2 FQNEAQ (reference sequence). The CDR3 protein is CASSLAGHPYGYTF. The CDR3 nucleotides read TGTGCCAGCAGCTTGGCAGGACATCCCTATGGCTACACCTTC.

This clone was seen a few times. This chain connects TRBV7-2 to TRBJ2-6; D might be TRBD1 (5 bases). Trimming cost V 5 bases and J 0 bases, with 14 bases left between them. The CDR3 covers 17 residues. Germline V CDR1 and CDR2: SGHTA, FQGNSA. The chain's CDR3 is CASSPQGQSSGANVLTF. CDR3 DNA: TGTGCCAGCAGCCCGCAGGGTCAGAGCTCTGGGGCCAACGTCCTGACTTTC.

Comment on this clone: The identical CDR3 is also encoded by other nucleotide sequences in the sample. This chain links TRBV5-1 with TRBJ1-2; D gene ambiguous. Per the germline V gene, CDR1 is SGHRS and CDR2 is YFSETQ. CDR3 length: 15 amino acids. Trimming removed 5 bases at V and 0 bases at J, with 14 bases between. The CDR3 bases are TGCGCCAGCAGTACCTGGAGGACGGCTAACTATGGCTACACCTTC. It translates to CASSTWRTANYGYTF.

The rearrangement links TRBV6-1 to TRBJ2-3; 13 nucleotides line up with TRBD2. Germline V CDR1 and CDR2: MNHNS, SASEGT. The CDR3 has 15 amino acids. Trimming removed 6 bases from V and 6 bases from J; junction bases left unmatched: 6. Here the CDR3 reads CASRRLAGGWDTQYF. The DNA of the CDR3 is TGTGCCAGCAGGAGACTAGCGGGAGGATGGGATACGCAGTATTTT.

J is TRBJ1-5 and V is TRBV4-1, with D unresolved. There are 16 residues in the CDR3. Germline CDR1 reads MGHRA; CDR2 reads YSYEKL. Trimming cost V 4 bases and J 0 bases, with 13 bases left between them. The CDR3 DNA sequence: TGCGCCAGCAGCCGGGAGGTCAGTTATAGCAATCAGCCCCAGCATTTT. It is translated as CASSREVSYSNQPQHF.

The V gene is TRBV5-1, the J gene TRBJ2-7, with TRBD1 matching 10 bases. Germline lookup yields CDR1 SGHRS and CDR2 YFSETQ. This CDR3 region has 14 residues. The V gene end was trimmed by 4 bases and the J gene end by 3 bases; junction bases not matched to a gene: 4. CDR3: CASSPGTGDYEQYF. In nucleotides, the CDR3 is TGCGCCAGCAGCCCCGGGACAGGGGACTACGAGCAGTACTTC.

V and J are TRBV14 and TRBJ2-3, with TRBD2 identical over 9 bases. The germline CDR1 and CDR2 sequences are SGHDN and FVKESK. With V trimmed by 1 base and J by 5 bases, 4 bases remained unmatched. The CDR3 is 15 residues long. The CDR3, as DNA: TGTGCCAGCAGCCAAGGAGGGACTAGCCAAGATACGCAGTATTTT. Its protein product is CASSQGGTSQDTQYF.

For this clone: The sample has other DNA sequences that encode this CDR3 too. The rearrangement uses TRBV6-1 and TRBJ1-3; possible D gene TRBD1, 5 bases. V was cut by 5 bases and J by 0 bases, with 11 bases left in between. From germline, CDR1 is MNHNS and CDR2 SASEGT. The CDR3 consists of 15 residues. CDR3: CASSLGHFSGNTIYF. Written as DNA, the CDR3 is TGTGCCAGCAGTTTAGGACACTTCTCTGGAAACACCATATATTTT.

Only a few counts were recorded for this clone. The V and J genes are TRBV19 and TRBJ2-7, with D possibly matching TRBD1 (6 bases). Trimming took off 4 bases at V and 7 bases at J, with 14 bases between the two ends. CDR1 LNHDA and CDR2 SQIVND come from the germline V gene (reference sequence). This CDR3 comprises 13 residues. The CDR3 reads CASSSSGDREQYF. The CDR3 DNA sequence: TGTGCCAGTAGTAGCTCAGGGGATCGGGAGCAGTACTTC.

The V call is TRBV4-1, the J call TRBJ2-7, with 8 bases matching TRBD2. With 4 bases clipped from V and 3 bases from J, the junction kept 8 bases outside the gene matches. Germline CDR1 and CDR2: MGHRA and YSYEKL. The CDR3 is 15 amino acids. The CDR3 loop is CASSRLLAEGYEQYF. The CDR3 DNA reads TGCGCCAGCAGCCGACTACTAGCGGAGGGCTACGAGCAGTACTTC.

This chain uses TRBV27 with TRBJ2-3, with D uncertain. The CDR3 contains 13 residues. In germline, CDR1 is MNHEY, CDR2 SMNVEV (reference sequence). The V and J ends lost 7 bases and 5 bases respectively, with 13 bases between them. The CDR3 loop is CASKRPRLDTQYF. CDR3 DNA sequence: TGTGCCAGCAAAAGACCGCGACTAGATACGCAGTATTTT.

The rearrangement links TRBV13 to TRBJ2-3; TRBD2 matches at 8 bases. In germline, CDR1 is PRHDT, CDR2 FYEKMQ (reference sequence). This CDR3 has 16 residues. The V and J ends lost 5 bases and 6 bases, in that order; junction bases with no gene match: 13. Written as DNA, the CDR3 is TGTGCCAGCAGCCCAGTGGGACTAGGGGGTTTGGATACGCAGTATTTT. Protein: CASSPVGLGGLDTQYF. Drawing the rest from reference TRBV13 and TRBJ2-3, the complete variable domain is AAGVIQSPRHLIKEKRETATLKCYPIPRHDTVYWYQQGPGQDPQFLISFYEKMQSDKGSIPDRFSAQQFSDYHSELNMSSLELGDSALYFCASSPVGLGGLDTQYFGPGTRLTVL.

CDR3 nucleotide sequence: TGCGCCAGCAGGACCGGGACAGGGAGTTTTTGGGAGACCCAGTACTTC. Its translation is CASRTGTGSFWETQYF. The genes are TRBV5-1 and TRBJ2-5; 9 bases match TRBD1. Germline assignment: CDR1 SGHRS and CDR2 YFSETQ. The CDR3 totals 16 residues. With 5 bases clipped from V and 5 bases from J, the junction kept 13 bases outside the gene matches.